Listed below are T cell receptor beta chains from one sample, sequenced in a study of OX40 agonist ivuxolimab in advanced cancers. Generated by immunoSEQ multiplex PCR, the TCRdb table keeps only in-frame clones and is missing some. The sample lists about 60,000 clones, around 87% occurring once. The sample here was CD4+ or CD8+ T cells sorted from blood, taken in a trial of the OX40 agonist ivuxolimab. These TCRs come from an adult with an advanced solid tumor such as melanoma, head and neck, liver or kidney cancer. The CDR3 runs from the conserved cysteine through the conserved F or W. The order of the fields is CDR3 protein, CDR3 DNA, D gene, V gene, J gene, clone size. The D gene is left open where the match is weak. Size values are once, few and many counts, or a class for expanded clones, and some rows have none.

CASSQYQGYEQYF	TGTGCCAGCAGCCAATATCAGGGCTACGAGCAGTACTTC	NA	TRBV16	TRBJ2-7	NA
CASSLGQLSYEQYF	TGTGCCAGCAGCTTAGGACAGCTCTCCTACGAGCAGTACTTC	NA	TRBV7-8	TRBJ2-7	NA
CASSSTTGGLGGYTF	TGTGCCAGCAGTTCGACGACAGGGGGCCTAGGAGGCTACACCTTC	TRBD1	TRBV6-5	TRBJ1-2	NA
CASSPTGGYSPLHF	TGTGCCAGCAGTCCTACAGGGGGCTATTCACCCCTCCACTTT	TRBD1	TRBV28	TRBJ1-6	NA
CSLTGGGYEQYF	TGCAGCCTCACAGGGGGCGGATACGAGCAGTACTTC	TRBD1	TRBV29-1	TRBJ2-7	NA
CASSTITSGNKQYF	TGTGCCAGCAGTACGATTACTAGCGGGAATAAACAGTACTTC	TRBD2	TRBV28	TRBJ2-7	few
CASSYGGQGSYEQYF	TGTGCCAGCAGTTATGGGGGACAGGGCTCCTACGAGCAGTACTTC	TRBD1	TRBV6-5	TRBJ2-7	NA
CASSRDAGALRDTQYF	TGTGCCAGCAGCAGAGACGCGGGGGCCCTGCGAGATACGCAGTATTTT	NA	TRBV7-2	TRBJ2-3	NA
CASSLEANSNYEQYF	TGTGCCAGCAGCTTGGAAGCGAACTCCAACTACGAGCAGTACTTC	NA	TRBV5-4	TRBJ2-7	NA
CATPWSLSAYNEQFF	TGCGCCACTCCGTGGAGCCTCAGCGCCTACAATGAGCAGTTCTTC	NA	TRBV10-1	TRBJ2-1	NA
CASSPDGQSYEQYF	TGTGCCAGCAGCCCGGATGGGCAGTCCTACGAGCAGTACTTC	NA	TRBV11-3	TRBJ2-7	NA
CASSRGFSSYEQYF	TGTGCCAGCAGTAGGGGGTTCAGCTCCTACGAGCAGTACTTC	NA	TRBV6-1	TRBJ2-7	few
CASSPNFGFTEAFF	TGTGCCAGCTCACCTAATTTCGGCTTTACTGAAGCTTTCTTT	NA	TRBV18	TRBJ1-1	NA
CASARDRGSYGYTF	TGCGCCAGTGCCCGGGACAGGGGAAGTTATGGCTACACCTTC	TRBD1	TRBV5-1	TRBJ1-2	NA
CASSYRGAKNIQYF	TGTGCCAGCAGTTACAGGGGTGCCAAAAACATTCAGTACTTC	NA	TRBV6-6	TRBJ2-4	NA
CASNSQASSYNEQFF	TGTGCCAGCAACTCACAGGCTAGCTCCTACAATGAGCAGTTCTTC	NA	TRBV7-9	TRBJ2-1	NA
CATSRGTTQETQYF	TGTGCCACCAGCAGAGGGACAACCCAAGAGACCCAGTACTTC	NA	TRBV15	TRBJ2-5	NA
CASSLLVGVGETQYF	TGTGCCAGCAGCCTCCTGGTCGGGGTCGGGGAGACCCAGTACTTC	NA	TRBV4-2	TRBJ2-5	NA
CASSPQYRQQETQYF	TGCGCCAGCAGCCCCCAGTACAGGCAGCAAGAGACCCAGTACTTC	NA	TRBV4-3	TRBJ2-5	few
CASSLGGGGLSGNTIYF	TGCGCCAGCAGCTTGGGAGGCGGGGGTCTCTCTGGAAACACCATATATTTT	NA	TRBV5-1	TRBJ1-3	NA
CASSFTRGYEQYF	TGTGCCAGCAGCTTTACTAGGGGGTACGAGCAGTACTTC	NA	TRBV7-2	TRBJ2-7	NA
CASSQVGSTGELFF	TGTGCCAGCAGCCAAGTAGGGAGCACCGGGGAGCTGTTTTTT	NA	TRBV7-2	TRBJ2-2	NA
CASQIRTASTDTQYF	TGTGCCAGCCAGATAAGGACAGCCAGCACAGATACGCAGTATTTT	NA	TRBV28	TRBJ2-3	NA
CASSVGPNRVNSPLHF	TGTGCCAGCAGCGTAGGTCCCAACAGGGTAAATTCACCCCTCCACTTT	NA	TRBV9	TRBJ1-6	NA
CASRKEGGEKLFF	TGTGCCAGCAGAAAGGAAGGGGGTGAAAAACTGTTTTTT	NA	TRBV25-1	TRBJ1-4	once
CASSFREGKNIQYF	TGTGCCAGCAGTTTTCGGGAGGGCAAAAACATTCAGTACTTC	TRBD2	TRBV6-5	TRBJ2-4	NA
CAISTTGVDTEAFF	TGTGCCATCAGTACTACAGGGGTGGACACTGAAGCTTTCTTT	TRBD1	TRBV10-3	TRBJ1-1	NA
CASSQDWDRILYEQYF	TGTGCCAGCAGCCAAGATTGGGACAGGATTTTATACGAGCAGTACTTC	TRBD1	TRBV4-2	TRBJ2-7	NA
CASSFTAGTGRMNTEAFF	TGCGCCAGCAGCTTCACGGCGGGGACAGGGAGGATGAACACTGAAGCTTTCTTT	TRBD1	TRBV5-1	TRBJ1-1	NA
CASRGILNTEAFF	TGCGCCAGCAGGGGGATTTTGAACACTGAAGCTTTCTTT	NA	TRBV23-1	TRBJ1-1	once
CASSARGGTSGANVLTF	TGTGCCAGCAGCGCCAGGGGGGGAACCTCTGGGGCCAACGTCCTGACTTTC	NA	TRBV7-6	TRBJ2-6	NA
CASSPLPLRGPTDTQYF	TGTGCCAGCAGCCCTCTCCCTTTACGGGGGCCCACAGATACGCAGTATTTT	NA	TRBV28	TRBJ2-3	NA
CASSPVLQGTEAFF	TGTGCCAGCAGCCCCGTTCTTCAAGGCACTGAAGCTTTCTTT	NA	TRBV2	TRBJ1-1	NA
CASSSPETGTAPLHF	TGTGCCAGCAGTTCTCCCGAGACAGGCACCGCACCCCTCCACTTT	NA	TRBV28	TRBJ1-6	NA
CSVEVAGHYTEAFF	TGCAGCGTTGAAGTCGCAGGGCACTACACTGAAGCTTTCTTT	NA	TRBV29-1	TRBJ1-1	NA
CASSLNLAKNIQYF	TGCGCCAGCAGCCTCAACCTAGCCAAAAACATTCAGTACTTC	NA	TRBV5-1	TRBJ2-4	NA
CASSLGHGQGETQYF	TGCGCCAGCAGCTTGGGCCATGGTCAGGGAGAGACCCAGTACTTC	NA	TRBV5-1	TRBJ2-5	NA
CASSTRTSGGAETQYF	TGTGCCAGCAGCACCCGGACTAGCGGGGGGGCTGAGACCCAGTACTTC	TRBD2	TRBV14	TRBJ2-5	NA
CAWTGNREFYGYTF	TGTGCCTGGACGGGGAACAGGGAATTCTATGGCTACACCTTC	NA	TRBV30	TRBJ1-2	NA
CASSNRDGATYGYTF	TGTGCCAGCAGTAACCGGGACGGAGCTACCTATGGCTACACCTTC	NA	TRBV6-5	TRBJ1-2	few
CASSYPFAGVEQYF	TGTGCCAGCAGTTACCCATTCGCGGGGGTCGAGCAGTACTTC	TRBD2	TRBV6-5	TRBJ2-7	NA
CASSTIKGGHYEQYF	TGTGCCAGTAGTACCATAAAGGGGGGACACTACGAGCAGTACTTC	NA	TRBV19	TRBJ2-7	NA
CASMVAGASYNEQFF	TGTGCCAGCATGGTTGCGGGGGCCTCCTACAATGAGCAGTTCTTC	NA	TRBV7-9	TRBJ2-1	NA
CASSSGRPTEAFF	TGTGCCAGCAGCTCCGGACGGCCTACTGAAGCTTTCTTT	NA	TRBV11-2	TRBJ1-1	NA
CASSQDVEARSGELFF	TGTGCCAGCAGCCAAGATGTGGAAGCGAGGTCCGGGGAGCTGTTTTTT	NA	TRBV4-2	TRBJ2-2	NA
CASSEIGGRTAGNTIYF	TGTGCCAGCAGTGAAATCGGGGGACGGACTGCTGGAAACACCATATATTTT	NA	TRBV6-1	TRBJ1-3	once